The 27 T cell receptor beta chains reported below all come from one sample, sequenced in a study of CD8+ T cells in alopecia areata. Sequencing used cDNA as its template, made by extracting RNA and reverse transcribing it. Profiling relied on immunoSEQ multiplex PCR, and the TCRdb table lists in-frame clones only, not all of them. The sample lists approximately 200,000 clones, about 62% seen once, with 5.5% to 6% in the top ten. Regarding treatment: oral pan-JAK inhibitor, 5-10 mg twice daily. Material: CD4+ T cells sorted from blood, obtained at week 24, from a patient treated with tofacitinib. These receptors all come from a human donor with alopecia areata.

In its sample, this clone was seen once. V is TRBV18 and J is TRBJ1-1; D unresolved. Germline CDR1 is KGHSH and CDR2 is LQKENI. The CDR3 is 12 residues long. V dropped 2 bases and J dropped 7 bases, with 8 bases sitting between them. The CDR3 spells CASSPNRNEAFF. The CDR3 DNA is TGTGCCAGCTCACCAAATAGGAATGAAGCTTTCTTT.

This clone has just a few counts. The chain couples TRBV29-1 to TRBJ2-2; D might be TRBD1 (7 bases). Per the germline V gene, CDR1 is SQVTM and CDR2 is ANQGSEA. V was cut by 7 bases and J by 5 bases, with 17 bases left in between. CDR3 length: 14 residues. CDR3 in amino acids: CSARRQGGTGELFF. In DNA form, the CDR3 reads TGCAGCGCACGACGACAGGGAGGAACCGGGGAGCTGTTTTTT.

This clone was observed a handful of times. The chain links TRBV29-1 to TRBJ2-3, with D perhaps assigned TRBD1 or TRBD2 (5 bases each). The CDR3 covers 12 residues. Trimming stripped 7 bases from V and 8 bases from J, with 16 bases between. Germline CDR1 SQVTM, CDR2 ANQGSEA. The CDR3 is CSAAGAVVTQYF. CDR3 DNA sequence: TGCAGCGCCGCCGGGGCAGTCGTTACGCAGTATTTT.

This clone was seen only once. The J gene is TRBJ2-5, the V gene TRBV4-3, with 12 bases fitting TRBD1. The CDR3 runs to 16 residues. Germline CDR1 and CDR2: LGHNA and YSLEER. The V segment lost 4 bases and the J segment 5 bases; nucleotides outside the gene matches: 8. DNA of the CDR3: TGCGCCAGCAGCCGAAAGGGACAGGGGGCATTGGAGACCCAGTACTTC. It translates to CASSRKGQGALETQYF.

This clone was found a few times. This chain links TRBV5-1 with TRBJ2-3; D tentatively reads TRBD1 or TRBD2 (5 bases each). Germline-derived CDR1 and CDR2 are SGHRS and YFSETQ. CDR3 length: 13 residues. The ends were cut back, 4 bases at V and 2 bases at J, with 8 bases in the middle. For the CDR3, the DNA is TGCGCCAGCAGCCTCGGGACCACAGATACGCAGTATTTT. Translation gives CASSLGTTDTQYF.

The gene calls are TRBV18 and TRBJ1-2, with 9 bases matching TRBD1. There are 15 residues in the CDR3. Per germline, CDR1 KGHSH and CDR2 LQKENI. V gave up 5 bases and J gave up 4 bases; unmatched junction bases: 8. This chain's CDR3 is CASSSTGTGSYGYTF. In DNA form, the CDR3 reads TGTGCCAGCTCATCGACCGGGACAGGGTCCTATGGCTACACCTTC.

The chain couples TRBV5-4 to TRBJ2-5; 15 bases map to TRBD2. After removal of 0 bases from V and 4 bases from J, the junction contained 4 bases not matched to a gene. This CDR3 is 17 amino acids long. In germline, CDR1 is SGHNT, CDR2 YYREEE (reference sequence). This CDR3 reads CASSLAGLAGGGETQYF. In DNA form, the CDR3 reads TGTGCCAGCAGCTTGGCGGGACTAGCGGGAGGAGGAGAGACCCAGTACTTC.

The J gene is TRBJ2-1, the V gene TRBV30, with no clear D. Trimming pared 0 bases from V and 0 bases from J, leaving 9 bases between. CDR3 length: 15 residues. Germline V lookup: CDR1 GTSNPN, CDR2 SVGIG (reference sequence). The CDR3 bases are TGTGCCTGGAGTGTACGCGTGAGCTCCTACAATGAGCAGTTCTTC. This gives the protein CAWSVRVSSYNEQFF.

This sequence joins TRBV29-1 and TRBJ2-7; D uncertain. The CDR3 length is 11 residues. Germline CDR1 SQVTM, CDR2 ANQGSEA. V lost 3 bases and J 3 bases, leaving 6 bases between the germline ends. The DNA of the CDR3 is TGCAGCGTTGATCTCGACTACGAGCAGTACTTC. Its protein product is CSVDLDYEQYF.

J is TRBJ1-1 and V is TRBV5-1, with a weak D call TRBD1 (6 bases). This CDR3 has 11 residues. V was pared by 5 bases and J by 5 bases, with 7 bases between. Germline-derived CDR1 and CDR2 are SGHRS and YFSETQ. CDR3 loop: CASSQGTEAFF. The DNA of the CDR3 is TGCGCCAGCAGTCAGGGGACTGAAGCTTTCTTT.

The V and J genes are TRBV29-1 and TRBJ1-4; tentative D call: TRBD1 (5 bases). Germline CDR1 and CDR2: SQVTM and ANQGSEA. This CDR3 spans 13 amino acids. V was shortened by 6 bases and J by 7 bases, with 15 bases between the two germline ends. As DNA, the CDR3 is TGCAGCGTCCGTACCCACGGGGGTGAAAAACTGTTTTTT. It codes for CSVRTHGGEKLFF.

This rearrangement joins TRBV29-1 to TRBJ1-2; D not certain. Per the germline V gene, CDR1 is SQVTM and CDR2 is ANQGSEA. The V end was cut by 6 bases, the J end by 8 bases, with 10 bases between. This CDR3 is built from 10 residues. The CDR3 loop reads CSVEVGGYTF. In DNA form, the CDR3 reads TGCAGCGTAGAGGTAGGAGGCTACACCTTC.

This clone was seen only once. V is TRBV10-3 and J is TRBJ2-5; D call uncertain. Looked up from germline, CDR1 is ENHRY and CDR2 is SYGVKD. With 2 bases removed from V and 0 bases from J, the gap between germline ends came to 16 bases. The CDR3 is made up of 17 amino acids. CDR3 protein: CAISEVLIADHQETQYF. In DNA, the CDR3 is TGTGCCATCAGTGAGGTTTTAATCGCGGACCACCAAGAGACCCAGTACTTC.

Only one count was recorded for this clone. CDR3 in DNA: TGTGCCAGCAGTGAAGTAGGTCTAACCCTTCGAAATGAGCAGTTCTTC. As protein: CASSEVGLTLRNEQFF. The rearrangement uses TRBV6-1 and TRBJ2-1; D gene uncertain. V was trimmed by 1 base and J by 7 bases, leaving 17 bases between them. This CDR3 contains 16 residues. CDR1 and CDR2 from the germline V gene are MNHNS and SASEGT.

The chain joins TRBV29-1 to TRBJ1-2, with unresolved D. The CDR3 runs 12 residues. V was pared by 5 bases and J by 1 base, with 8 bases between. Germline V gives CDR1 SQVTM, CDR2 ANQGSEA. Written as DNA, the CDR3 is TGCAGCGTTCAGTACAGTAACTATGGCTACACCTTC. It codes for CSVQYSNYGYTF.

The rearrangement uses TRBV29-1 and TRBJ2-1, with D hard to call. The CDR3 is made up of 19 amino acids. V shed 3 bases and J shed 8 bases, with 32 bases lying between them. The V gene's germline CDR1 is SQVTM and CDR2 ANQGSEA. The CDR3 coding sequence is TGCAGCGTTGAGCATAGGTACATAAAACCGGGTAGAGCCATGGATGAGCAGTTCTTC. Translating it yields CSVEHRYIKPGRAMDEQFF.

This clone is a singleton in its sample. The gene calls are TRBV19 and TRBJ2-6; 9 bases map to TRBD1. CDR1 is LNHDA and CDR2 is SQIVND in the germline V gene (reference sequence). J gave up 2 bases and V 6 bases, and 17 bases lay outside the gene matches. The CDR3 contains 20 residues. CDR3 DNA: TGTGCCAGTAGATATCCCCCGGGCGACAGGGGGGCCGCTGGGGCCAACGTCCTGACTTTC. Its translation is CASRYPPGDRGAAGANVLTF.

This clone was counted only a few times. The chain carries TRBV13 and TRBJ1-1; D may be TRBD1 (6 bases). CDR3 size: 14 residues. Germline V CDR1 and CDR2: PRHDT, FYEKMQ (reference sequence). Deletions cut 5 bases from V and 6 bases from J, with 16 bases between. CDR3 sequence: CASSPSRDTSEAFF. The CDR3 nucleotides read TGTGCCAGCAGCCCATCCCGGGACACCTCTGAAGCTTTCTTT.

The chain is built from TRBV7-9 and TRBJ2-3; D unresolved. This CDR3 has 15 amino acids. V dropped 0 bases and J dropped 2 bases, with 9 bases sitting between them. Germline V CDR1 and CDR2: SEHNR, FQNEAQ (reference sequence). The CDR3 here is CASSLARSNTDTQYF. The CDR3 nucleotides are TGTGCCAGCAGCTTAGCTCGTTCGAACACAGATACGCAGTATTTT.

With respect to this clone: The junction departs from germline at one end; a sequencing error may be responsible. The rearrangement uses TRBV7-2 and TRBJ1-1; D is undetermined. CDR1 and CDR2 (germline): SGHTA, FQGNSA. This CDR3 is built from 16 residues. The CDR3 DNA is TGTGCCAGCAGCATAGCCCCTCGGACGGTGGACACTGAAGCTTTCTTT. Residues: CASSIAPRTVDTEAFF.

This chain joins TRBV30 and TRBJ2-5; 9 positions match TRBD2. The V gene's germline CDR1 is GTSNPN and CDR2 SVGIG (reference sequence). This CDR3 has 17 residues. V was clipped by 0 bases and J by 5 bases; unmatched bases: 13. The CDR3 bases are TGTGCCTGGAGTGTGAGTCGTTTCGGGACTAGCCGGGAGACCCAGTACTTC. Its protein is CAWSVSRFGTSRETQYF. Combining the CDR3 with reference TRBV30 and TRBJ2-5 gives the whole variable domain SQTIHQWPATLVQPVGSPLSLECTVEGTSNPNLYWYRQAAGRGLQLLFYSVGIGQISSEVPQNLSASRPQDRQFILSSKKLLLSDSGFYLCAWSVSRFGTSRETQYFGPGTRLLVL.

The chain employs TRBV28 and TRBJ2-5; unclear D gene. The CDR3 is 12 residues long. With 3 bases removed from V and 2 bases from J, the gap between germline ends came to 4 bases. Germline CDR1 and CDR2: MDHEN and SYDVKM. The CDR3 region has the DNA TGTGCCAGCAGTTTTGCTCAAGAGACCCAGTACTTC. Its protein is CASSFAQETQYF. Drawing the rest from reference TRBV28 and TRBJ2-5, the complete variable domain is DVKVTQSSRYLVKRTGEKVFLECVQDMDHENMFWYRQDPGLGLRLIYFSYDVKMKEKGDIPEGYSVSREKKERFSLILESASTNQTSMYLCASSFAQETQYFGPGTRLLVL.

This clone was picked up a small number of times. The chain links TRBV7-9 to TRBJ2-2; a possible D gene is TRBD2 (6 bases). Per the germline V gene, CDR1 is SEHNR and CDR2 is FQNEAQ (reference sequence). The CDR3 is 14 amino acids. The V end lost 2 bases, the J end lost 7 bases, and 11 bases lay between the germline ends. The CDR3 region is CASSLSRTIGELFF. CDR3 coding DNA: TGTGCCAGCAGCTTATCTCGGACTATCGGGGAGCTGTTTTTT.

The chain carries TRBV29-1 and TRBJ2-3; D unresolved. CDR3 length equals 13 residues. The V gene's germline CDR1 is SQVTM and CDR2 ANQGSEA. Trimming removed 3 bases from V and 2 bases from J, with 9 bases in between. The CDR3 nucleotides are TGCAGCGTTGATCGGGCATACACAGATACGCAGTATTTT. Residues: CSVDRAYTDTQYF.

CDR3 nucleotides: TGTGCCAGCAGTCCGCAGACTACCTACAATGAGCAGTTCTTC. Protein sequence: CASSPQTTYNEQFF. The rearrangement links TRBV27 to TRBJ2-1, with D possibly matching TRBD2 (5 bases). V was shortened by 5 bases and J by 2 bases, with 10 bases between the two germline ends. CDR1 MNHEY and CDR2 SMNVEV come from the germline V gene (reference sequence). The CDR3 is 14 amino acids.

This rearrangement joins TRBV30 to TRBJ2-2; 7 nucleotides agree with TRBD2. The CDR3 totals 15 residues. Germline CDR1 is GTSNPN and CDR2 is SVGIG (reference sequence). V dropped 4 bases and J dropped 0; count of bases not matched to a gene: 5. CDR3: CAWTSGGSNTGELFF. The CDR3 coding sequence is TGTGCCTGGACTAGCGGAGGTTCGAACACCGGGGAGCTGTTTTTT. Full variable domain (rest looked up from reference TRBV30 and TRBJ2-2): SQTIHQWPATLVQPVGSPLSLECTVEGTSNPNLYWYRQAAGRGLQLLFYSVGIGQISSEVPQNLSASRPQDRQFILSSKKLLLSDSGFYLCAWTSGGSNTGELFFGEGSRLTVL.

This chain joins TRBV28 and TRBJ2-5; no firm D call. V was cut by 10 bases and J by 7 bases, with 16 bases left in between. Germline values: CDR1 MDHEN, CDR2 SYDVKM. The CDR3 spans 12 residues. CDR3: CATKSDPGTQYF. Here the CDR3 DNA reads TGTGCCACCAAATCAGACCCCGGGACCCAGTACTTC.